This T cell receptor beta chain emerged from a study of T-cell memory formation after mild COVID-19. As for the study in general: Largely donor-specific TCR clusters were found. Notes on the study in general: Some clones that responded were present in memory (sampled pre-infection), which suggests cross-reactive memory joined. For contracting clones, CD4+ ones sat mainly in CM and EM, CD8+ in EMRA.

TCRdb reanalysed the 5' RACE reads using MiXCR and keeps one entry per CDR3 protein. Altogether approximately 40,000 distinct CDR3 sequences are present, more than 9.5% being singletons, with the ten largest covering approximately 29%. The CDR3 extends over 13 amino acids. Germline CDR1 reads MDHEN; CDR2 reads SYDVKM. There are a few counts of this clonotype. As yet, its antigen is unknown. The sequencing input was PBMCs or a T cell subset sorted from them (not recorded which). The origin of this receptor is a man between 18 and 35 years old who had mild COVID-19 (a few samples of this study predate the infection). Cell type and time point are not known. The chain uses TRBV28 and TRBJ2-7, with D maybe TRBD1 (6 bases). CDR3 bases: TGTGCCAGCAGGGGTCCGGGACAAGACACTATAAGCGTC. Its protein is CASRGPGQDTISV.